The present entry profiles one T cell receptor (beta chain) with its context. This clonotype was seen only a few times. Its recognized antigen is unknown. There are no base qualities to consult, and no much larger clone falls within one base. The sample comes from a study of response to subunit inactivated influenza vaccine listed by TCRdb under 2018. Looking at the study overall: The study used deep quantitative T cell receptor repertoire profiling to track responses to a trivalent subunit inactivated influenza vaccine. The investigation overall reported the following: The authors proposed that each seasonal influenza vaccination may bring in only a limited number of new T cells.

Library preparation was by RT-PCR. The instrument was an Illumina HiSeq 2500. Using fastp at Q25 and MiXCR, TCRdb reprocessed the public reads and kept productive beta chains. Identical CDR3 proteins give one entry, which carries the most common genes and DNA. The sample data list about 800,000 distinct CDR3 sequences, and approximately 21% of these were observed just once. The ten largest clonotypes hold 10% of the sample. The cysteine opens and the phenylalanine closes a CDR3 of 13 amino acids. The DNA shown is the 39-base CDR3, in frame from base 1. At the junction V is shortened by 6 bases and J by 0 bases, with 6 bases in between.

The sequence was collected from a middle-aged man who received an inactivated influenza vaccine. Donor details come from another sample of the same person, matched by shared clones. Here the chain combines TRBV12-3 or TRBV12-4 and TRBJ1-5; too little of a D gene remains to name it. Sequenced material: PBMCs from blood, taken 4 to 6 days after vaccination. The nucleotides read TGTGCCAGCAGAACACGTAGCAATCAGCCCCAGCATTTT. This encodes CASRTRSNQPQHF.